This TCR beta chain was observed in a study of blood T cell repertoires in COVID-19. Study summary: Whether acute or convalescent, the COVID-19 samples came from the United States, Italy and Spain.

Residents of 20 to 25 US areas, aged roughly 18 to 89 years, made up the participants. Germline trimming cut 8 bases from V and 5 bases from J; bases unmatched to any gene: 9. CDR1 and CDR2 from the germline V gene are MDHEN and SYDVKM. The CDR3 extends over 13 amino acids. In the source study's methods: Amplification from reference gene primers served as the basis for estimated nucleated cell counts. Method: immunoSEQ multiplex PCR; TCRdb's copy keeps in-frame clones and lacks some. V and J calls and clone size are copied from that table; D and trimming were computed from the DNA. The data hold about 200,000 clones, with about 87% observed a single time.

The source of this sequence is a man younger than 40 who had recovered from COVID-19. The sequenced sample consisted of PBMCs or T cells enriched from blood (not recorded which). V is TRBV28 and J is TRBJ2-7; 7 positions agree with TRBD1. This chain's CDR3 is CASRDSFANEQYF. CDR3 nucleotides: TGTGCCAGCCGGGACAGCTTCGCGAACGAGCAGTACTTC.